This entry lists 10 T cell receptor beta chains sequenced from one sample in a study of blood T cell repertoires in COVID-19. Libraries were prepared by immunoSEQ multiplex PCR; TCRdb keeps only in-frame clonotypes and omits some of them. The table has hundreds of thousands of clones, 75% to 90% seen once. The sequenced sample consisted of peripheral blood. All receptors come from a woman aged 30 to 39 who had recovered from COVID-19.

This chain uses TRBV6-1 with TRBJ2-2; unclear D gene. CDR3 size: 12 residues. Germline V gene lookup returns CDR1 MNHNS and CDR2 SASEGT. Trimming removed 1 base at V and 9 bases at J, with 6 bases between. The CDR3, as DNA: TGTGCCAGCAGTGAAGTAGTGAGGGAGCTGTTTTTT. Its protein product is CASSEVVRELFF.

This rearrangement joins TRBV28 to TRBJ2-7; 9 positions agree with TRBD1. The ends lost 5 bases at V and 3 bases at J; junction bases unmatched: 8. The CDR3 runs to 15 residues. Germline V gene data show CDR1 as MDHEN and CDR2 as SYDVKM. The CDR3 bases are TGTGCCAGCAGTCCCCGGACAGGGGCTAGCTACGAGCAGTACTTC. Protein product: CASSPRTGASYEQYF. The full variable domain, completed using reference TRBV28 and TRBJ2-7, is DVKVTQSSRYLVKRTGEKVFLECVQDMDHENMFWYRQDPGLGLRLIYFSYDVKMKEKGDIPEGYSVSREKKERFSLILESASTNQTSMYLCASSPRTGASYEQYFGPGTRLTVT.

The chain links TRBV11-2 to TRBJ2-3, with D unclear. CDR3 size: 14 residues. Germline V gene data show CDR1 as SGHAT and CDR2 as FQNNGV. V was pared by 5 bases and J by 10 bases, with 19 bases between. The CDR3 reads CASSPLSSAGSQYF. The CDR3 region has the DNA TGTGCCAGCAGCCCCTTGTCGAGCGCCGGGTCGCAGTATTTT. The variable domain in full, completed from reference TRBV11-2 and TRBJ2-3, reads EAGVAQSPRYKIIEKRQSVAFWCNPISGHATLYWYQQILGQGPKLLIQFQNNGVVDDSQLPKDRFSAERLKGVDSTLKIQPAKLEDSAVYLCASSPLSSAGSQYFGPGTRLTVL.

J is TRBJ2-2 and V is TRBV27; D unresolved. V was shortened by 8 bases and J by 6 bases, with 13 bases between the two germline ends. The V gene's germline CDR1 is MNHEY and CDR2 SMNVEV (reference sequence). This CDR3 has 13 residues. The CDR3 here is CASSSNRAGELFF. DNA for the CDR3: TGTGCCAGCTCCAGCAACAGAGCCGGGGAGCTGTTTTTT.

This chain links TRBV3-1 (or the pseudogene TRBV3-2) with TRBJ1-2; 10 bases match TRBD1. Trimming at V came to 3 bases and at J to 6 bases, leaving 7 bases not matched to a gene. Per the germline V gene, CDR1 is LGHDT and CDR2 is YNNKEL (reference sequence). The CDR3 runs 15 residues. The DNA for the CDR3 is TGTGCCAGCAGCCACTCCGGGACAGGGGTTGATGGCTACACCTTC. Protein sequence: CASSHSGTGVDGYTF.

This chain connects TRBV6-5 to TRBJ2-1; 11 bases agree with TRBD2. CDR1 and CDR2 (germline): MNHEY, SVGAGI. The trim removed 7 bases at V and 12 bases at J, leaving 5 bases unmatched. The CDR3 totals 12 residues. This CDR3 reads CASNLAGGSQFF. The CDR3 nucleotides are TGTGCCAGCAACTTAGCGGGGGGGTCGCAGTTCTTC.

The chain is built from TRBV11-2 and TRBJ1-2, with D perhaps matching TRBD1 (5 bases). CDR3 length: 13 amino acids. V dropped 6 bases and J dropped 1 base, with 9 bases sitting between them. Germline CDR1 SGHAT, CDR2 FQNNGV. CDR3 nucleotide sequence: TGTGCCAGCAGGTGGGGGGATAACTATGGCTACACCTTC. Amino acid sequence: CASRWGDNYGYTF.

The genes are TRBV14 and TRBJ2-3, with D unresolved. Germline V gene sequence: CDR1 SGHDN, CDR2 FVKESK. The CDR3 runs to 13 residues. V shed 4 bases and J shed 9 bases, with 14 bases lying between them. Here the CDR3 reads CASSPPGHLTQYF. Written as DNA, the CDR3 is TGTGCCAGCAGCCCCCCTGGGCATCTGACGCAGTATTTT.

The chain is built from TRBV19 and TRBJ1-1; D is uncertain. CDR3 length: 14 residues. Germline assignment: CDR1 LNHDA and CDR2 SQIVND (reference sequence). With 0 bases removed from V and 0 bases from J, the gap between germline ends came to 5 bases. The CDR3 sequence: CASSIDKLNTEAFF. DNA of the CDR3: TGTGCCAGTAGTATAGATAAGCTGAACACTGAAGCTTTCTTT. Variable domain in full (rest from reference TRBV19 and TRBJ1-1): DGGITQSPKYLFRKEGQNVTLSCEQNLNHDAMYWYRQDPGQGLRLIYYSQIVNDFQKGDIAEGYSVSREKKESFPLTVTSAQKNPTAFYLCASSIDKLNTEAFFGQGTRLTVV.

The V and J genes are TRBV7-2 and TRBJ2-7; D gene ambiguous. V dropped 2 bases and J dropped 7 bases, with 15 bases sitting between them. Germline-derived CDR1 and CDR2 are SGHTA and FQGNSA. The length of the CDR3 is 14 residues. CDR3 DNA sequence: TGTGCCAGCAGCTTAAATGATATCGGTTTTGAGCAGTACTTC. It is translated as CASSLNDIGFEQYF.